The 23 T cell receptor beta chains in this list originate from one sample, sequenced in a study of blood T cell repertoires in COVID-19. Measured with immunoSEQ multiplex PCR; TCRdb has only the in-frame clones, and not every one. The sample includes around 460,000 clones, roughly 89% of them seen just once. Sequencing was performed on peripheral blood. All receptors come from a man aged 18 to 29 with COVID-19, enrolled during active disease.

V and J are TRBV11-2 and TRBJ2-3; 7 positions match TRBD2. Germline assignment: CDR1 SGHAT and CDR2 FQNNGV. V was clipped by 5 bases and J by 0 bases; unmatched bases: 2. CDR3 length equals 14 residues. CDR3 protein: CASSRLASTDTQYF. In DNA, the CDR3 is TGTGCCAGCAGCAGACTAGCAAGCACAGATACGCAGTATTTT. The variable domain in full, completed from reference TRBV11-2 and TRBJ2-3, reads EAGVAQSPRYKIIEKRQSVAFWCNPISGHATLYWYQQILGQGPKLLIQFQNNGVVDDSQLPKDRFSAERLKGVDSTLKIQPAKLEDSAVYLCASSRLASTDTQYFGPGTRLTVL.

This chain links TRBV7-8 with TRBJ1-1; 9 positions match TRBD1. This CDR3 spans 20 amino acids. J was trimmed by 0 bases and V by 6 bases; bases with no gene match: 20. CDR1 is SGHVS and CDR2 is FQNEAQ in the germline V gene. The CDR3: CASRGRGQGQDGVLNTEAFF. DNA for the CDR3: TGTGCCAGCAGAGGCCGAGGACAGGGGCAAGATGGAGTCTTGAACACTGAAGCTTTCTTT.

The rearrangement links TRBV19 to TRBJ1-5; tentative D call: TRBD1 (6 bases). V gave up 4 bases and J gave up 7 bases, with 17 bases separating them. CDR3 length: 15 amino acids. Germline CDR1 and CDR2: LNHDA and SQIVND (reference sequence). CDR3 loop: CASSKPPRGGQPQHF. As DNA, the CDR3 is TGTGCCAGTAGTAAACCGCCCAGGGGTGGGCAGCCCCAGCATTTT.

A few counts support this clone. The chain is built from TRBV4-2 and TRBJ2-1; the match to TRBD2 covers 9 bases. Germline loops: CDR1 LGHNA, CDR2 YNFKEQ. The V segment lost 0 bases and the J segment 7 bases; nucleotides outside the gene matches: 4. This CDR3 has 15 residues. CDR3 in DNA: TGTGCCAGCAGCCAAGATAGCCTAGCGGGAAATGAGCAGTTCTTC. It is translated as CASSQDSLAGNEQFF.

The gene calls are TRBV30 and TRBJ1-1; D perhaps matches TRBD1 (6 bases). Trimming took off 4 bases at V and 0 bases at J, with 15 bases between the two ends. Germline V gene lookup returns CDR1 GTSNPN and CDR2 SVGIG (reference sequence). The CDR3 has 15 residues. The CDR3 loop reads CAWTDPGALNTEAFF. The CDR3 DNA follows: TGTGCCTGGACTGACCCAGGGGCTCTGAACACTGAAGCTTTCTTT. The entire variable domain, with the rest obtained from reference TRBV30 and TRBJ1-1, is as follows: SQTIHQWPATLVQPVGSPLSLECTVEGTSNPNLYWYRQAAGRGLQLLFYSVGIGQISSEVPQNLSASRPQDRQFILSSKKLLLSDSGFYLCAWTDPGALNTEAFFGQGTRLTVV.

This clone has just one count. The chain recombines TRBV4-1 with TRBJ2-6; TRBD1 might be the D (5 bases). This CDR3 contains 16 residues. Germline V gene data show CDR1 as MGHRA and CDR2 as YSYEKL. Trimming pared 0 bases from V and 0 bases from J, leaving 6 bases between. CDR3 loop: CASSQDGASGANVLTF. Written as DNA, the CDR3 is TGCGCCAGCAGCCAAGATGGGGCCTCTGGGGCCAACGTCCTGACTTTC.

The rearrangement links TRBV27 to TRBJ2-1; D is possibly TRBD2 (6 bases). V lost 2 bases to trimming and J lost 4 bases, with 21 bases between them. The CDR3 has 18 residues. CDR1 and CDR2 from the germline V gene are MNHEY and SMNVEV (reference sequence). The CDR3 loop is CASSLPLGARRGYNEQFF. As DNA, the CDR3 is TGTGCCAGCAGTTTACCCCTCGGGGCGCGGAGGGGTTACAATGAGCAGTTCTTC.

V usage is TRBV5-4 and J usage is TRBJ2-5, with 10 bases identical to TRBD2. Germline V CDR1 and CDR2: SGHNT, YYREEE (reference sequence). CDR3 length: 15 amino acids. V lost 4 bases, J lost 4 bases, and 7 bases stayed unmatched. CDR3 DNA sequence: TGTGCCAGCAGCCTGAGCGGGGGGGCCGGAGAGACCCAGTACTTC. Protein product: CASSLSGGAGETQYF. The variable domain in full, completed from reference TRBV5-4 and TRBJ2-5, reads ETGVTQSPTHLIKTRGQQVTLRCSSQSGHNTVSWYQQALGQGPQFIFQYYREEENGRGNFPPRFSGLQFPNYSSELNVNALELDDSALYLCASSLSGGAGETQYFGPGTRLLVL.

The CDR3 loop is CASSLGQGGSYEQYF. CDR3 in DNA: TGCGCCAGCAGCTTGGGGCAGGGGGGCTCCTACGAGCAGTACTTC. V and J are TRBV5-1 and TRBJ2-7; D possibly corresponds to TRBD1 (7 bases). CDR1 is SGHRS, CDR2 YFSETQ, per germline. The length of the CDR3 is 15 residues. The V gene lost 0 bases and the J gene lost 0 bases, with 10 bases spanning the gap.

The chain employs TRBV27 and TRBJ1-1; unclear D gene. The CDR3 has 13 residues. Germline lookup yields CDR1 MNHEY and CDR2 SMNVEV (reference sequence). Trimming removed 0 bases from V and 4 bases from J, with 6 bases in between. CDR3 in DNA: TGTGCCAGCAGTTTATCCCCCTCCACTGAAGCTTTCTTT. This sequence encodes CASSLSPSTEAFF.

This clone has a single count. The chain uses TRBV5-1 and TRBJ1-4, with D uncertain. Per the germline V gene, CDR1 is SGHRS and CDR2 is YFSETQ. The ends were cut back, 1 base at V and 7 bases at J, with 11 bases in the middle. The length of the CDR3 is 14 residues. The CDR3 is CASSLSLEGEKLFF. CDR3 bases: TGCGCCAGCAGCTTGTCTCTCGAGGGTGAAAAACTGTTTTTT.

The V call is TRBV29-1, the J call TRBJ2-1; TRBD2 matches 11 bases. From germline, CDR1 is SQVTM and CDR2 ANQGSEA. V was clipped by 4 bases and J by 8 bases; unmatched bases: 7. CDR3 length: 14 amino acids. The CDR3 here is CSVVTSGRWDEQFF. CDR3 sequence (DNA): TGCAGCGTTGTAACTAGCGGGAGATGGGATGAGCAGTTCTTC.

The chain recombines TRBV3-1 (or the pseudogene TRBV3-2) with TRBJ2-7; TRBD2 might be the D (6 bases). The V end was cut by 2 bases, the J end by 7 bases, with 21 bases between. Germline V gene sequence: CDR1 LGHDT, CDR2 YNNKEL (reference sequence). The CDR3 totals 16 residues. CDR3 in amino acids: CASSQLGFSGVGEQYF. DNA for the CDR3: TGTGCCAGCAGCCAACTGGGGTTTAGCGGAGTCGGGGAGCAGTACTTC.

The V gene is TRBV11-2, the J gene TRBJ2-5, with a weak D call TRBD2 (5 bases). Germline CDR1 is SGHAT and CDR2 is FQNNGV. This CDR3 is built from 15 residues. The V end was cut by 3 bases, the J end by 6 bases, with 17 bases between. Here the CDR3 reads CASSLGSRGIKTQYF. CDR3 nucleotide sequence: TGTGCCAGCAGCTTGGGGTCCCGGGGAATCAAGACCCAGTACTTC.

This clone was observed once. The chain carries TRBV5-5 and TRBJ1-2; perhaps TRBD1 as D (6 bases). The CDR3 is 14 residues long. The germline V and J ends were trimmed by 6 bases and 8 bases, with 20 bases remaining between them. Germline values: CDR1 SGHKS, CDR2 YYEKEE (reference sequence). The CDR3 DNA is TGTGCCAGCACCACCCAACAGGGCATTTTCGGCTACACCTTC. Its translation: CASTTQQGIFGYTF.

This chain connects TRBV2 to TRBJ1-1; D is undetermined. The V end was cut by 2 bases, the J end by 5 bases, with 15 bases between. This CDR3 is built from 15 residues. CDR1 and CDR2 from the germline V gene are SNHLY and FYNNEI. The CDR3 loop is CASSEFGGDGTEAFF. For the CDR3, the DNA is TGTGCCAGCAGTGAATTTGGAGGCGACGGGACTGAAGCTTTCTTT.

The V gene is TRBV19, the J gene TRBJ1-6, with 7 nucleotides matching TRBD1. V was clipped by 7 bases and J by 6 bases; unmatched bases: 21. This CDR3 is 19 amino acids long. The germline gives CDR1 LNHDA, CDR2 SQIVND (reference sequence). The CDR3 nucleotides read TGTGCCAGTATTCACAAAAAGTATAGGGGACAGCCGATTAATTCACCCCTCCACTTT. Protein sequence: CASIHKKYRGQPINSPLHF.

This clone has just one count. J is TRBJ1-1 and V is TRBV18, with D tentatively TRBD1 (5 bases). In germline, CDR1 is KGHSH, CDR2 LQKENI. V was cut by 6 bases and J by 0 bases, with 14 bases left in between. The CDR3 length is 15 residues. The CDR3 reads CASSRLTVMNTEAFF. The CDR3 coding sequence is TGTGCCAGCTCCCGCCTGACAGTAATGAACACTGAAGCTTTCTTT.

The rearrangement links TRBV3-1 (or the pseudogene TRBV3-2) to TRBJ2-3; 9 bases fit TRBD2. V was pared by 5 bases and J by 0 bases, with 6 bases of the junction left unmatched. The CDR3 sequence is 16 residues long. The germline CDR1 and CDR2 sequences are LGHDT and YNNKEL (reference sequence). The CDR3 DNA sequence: TGTGCCAGCAGCTCCGGGACTAGCCGAAGCACAGATACGCAGTATTTT. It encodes CASSSGTSRSTDTQYF.

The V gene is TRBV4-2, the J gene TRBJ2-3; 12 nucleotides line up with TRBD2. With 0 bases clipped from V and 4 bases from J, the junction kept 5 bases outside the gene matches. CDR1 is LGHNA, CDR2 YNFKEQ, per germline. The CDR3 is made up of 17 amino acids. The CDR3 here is CASSQDASGRVADTQYF. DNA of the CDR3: TGTGCCAGCAGCCAAGATGCTAGCGGGAGGGTGGCAGATACGCAGTATTTT.

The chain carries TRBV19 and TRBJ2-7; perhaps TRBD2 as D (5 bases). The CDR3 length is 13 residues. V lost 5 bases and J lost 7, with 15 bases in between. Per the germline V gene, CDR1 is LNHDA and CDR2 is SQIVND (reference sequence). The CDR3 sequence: CASSSTSRGEQYF. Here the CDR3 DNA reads TGTGCCAGTAGTTCCACGTCCCGCGGGGAGCAGTACTTC.

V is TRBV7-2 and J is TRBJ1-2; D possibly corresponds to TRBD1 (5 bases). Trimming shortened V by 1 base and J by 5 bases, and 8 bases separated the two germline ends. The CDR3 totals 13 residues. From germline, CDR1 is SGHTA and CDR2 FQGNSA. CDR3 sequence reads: CASSLGRGYGYTF. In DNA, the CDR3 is TGTGCCAGCAGCTTAGGGCGGGGGTATGGCTACACCTTC.

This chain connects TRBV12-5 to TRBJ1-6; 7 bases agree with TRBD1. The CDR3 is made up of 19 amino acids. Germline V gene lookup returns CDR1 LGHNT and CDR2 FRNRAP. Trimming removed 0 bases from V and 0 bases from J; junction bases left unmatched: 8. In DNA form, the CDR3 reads TGTGCTAGTGGTTTGGTAACCGGGACAGTTAGCTCCTATAATTCACCCCTCCACTTT. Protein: CASGLVTGTVSSYNSPLHF.